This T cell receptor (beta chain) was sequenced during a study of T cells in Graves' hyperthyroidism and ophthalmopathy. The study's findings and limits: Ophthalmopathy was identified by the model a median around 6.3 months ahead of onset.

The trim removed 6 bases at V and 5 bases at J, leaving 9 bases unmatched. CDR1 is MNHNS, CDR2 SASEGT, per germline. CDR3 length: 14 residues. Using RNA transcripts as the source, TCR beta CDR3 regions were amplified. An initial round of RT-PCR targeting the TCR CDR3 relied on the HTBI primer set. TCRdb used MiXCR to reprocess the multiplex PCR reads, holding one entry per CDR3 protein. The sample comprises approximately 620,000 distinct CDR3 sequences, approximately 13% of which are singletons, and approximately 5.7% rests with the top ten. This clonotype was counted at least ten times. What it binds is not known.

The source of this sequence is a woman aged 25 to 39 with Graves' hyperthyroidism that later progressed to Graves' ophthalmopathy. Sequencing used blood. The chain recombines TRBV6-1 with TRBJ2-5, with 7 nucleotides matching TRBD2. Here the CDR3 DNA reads TGTGCCAGCAGCTCTAGCGGAGCAGGGGAGACCCAGTACTTC. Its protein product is CASSSSGAGETQYF.